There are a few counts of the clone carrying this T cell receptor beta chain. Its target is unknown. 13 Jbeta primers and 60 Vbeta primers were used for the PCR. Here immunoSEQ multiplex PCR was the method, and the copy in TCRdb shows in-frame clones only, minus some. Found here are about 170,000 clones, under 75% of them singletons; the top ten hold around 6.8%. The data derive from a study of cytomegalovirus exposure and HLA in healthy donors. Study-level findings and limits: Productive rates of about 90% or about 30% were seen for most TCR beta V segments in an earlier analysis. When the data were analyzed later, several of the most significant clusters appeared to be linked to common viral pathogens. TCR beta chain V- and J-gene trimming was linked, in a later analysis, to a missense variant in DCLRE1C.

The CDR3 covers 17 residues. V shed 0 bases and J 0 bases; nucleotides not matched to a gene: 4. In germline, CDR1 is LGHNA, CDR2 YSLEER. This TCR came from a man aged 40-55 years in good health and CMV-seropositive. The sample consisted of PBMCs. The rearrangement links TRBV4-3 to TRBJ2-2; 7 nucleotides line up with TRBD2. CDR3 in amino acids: CASSQEGLAANTGELFF. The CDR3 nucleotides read TGCGCCAGCAGCCAAGAAGGGCTAGCGGCGAACACCGGGGAGCTGTTTTTT.